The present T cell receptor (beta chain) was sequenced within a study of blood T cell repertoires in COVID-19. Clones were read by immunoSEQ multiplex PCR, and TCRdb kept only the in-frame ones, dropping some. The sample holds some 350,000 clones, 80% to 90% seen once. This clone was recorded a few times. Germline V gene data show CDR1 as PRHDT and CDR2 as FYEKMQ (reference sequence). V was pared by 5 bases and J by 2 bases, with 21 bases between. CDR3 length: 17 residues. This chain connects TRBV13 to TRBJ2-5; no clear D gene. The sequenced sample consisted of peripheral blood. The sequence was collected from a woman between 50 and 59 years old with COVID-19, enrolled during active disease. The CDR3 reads CASSPPQKWSGQETQYF. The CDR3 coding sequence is TGTGCCAGCAGCCCCCCCCAGAAGTGGTCAGGACAAGAGACCCAGTACTTC.